Following are 18 T cell receptor beta chains from one sample sequenced in a study of T cell responses to AZD1222 COVID-19 vaccine. TCRdb's table, derived via immunoSEQ multiplex PCR, lists solely in-frame clones and lacks some. Among 40,000 to 50,000 clones listed, 75% to 90% were seen once. The sequencing here drew on peripheral blood, taken 28 days after the second AZD1222 dose. The receptors stem from an adult who received the AZD1222 COVID-19 vaccine.

J is TRBJ2-3 and V is TRBV5-1, with 8 bases identical to TRBD2. V was clipped by 4 bases and J by 1 base; unmatched bases: 5. The germline V gene has CDR1 SGHRS and CDR2 YFSETQ. This CDR3 is 15 amino acids long. The CDR3: CASSLRGVGTDTQYF. CDR3 DNA sequence: TGCGCCAGCAGCCTGCGGGGGGTAGGCACAGATACGCAGTATTTT.

The CDR3 DNA follows: TGTGCCAGCAGCCGGGGTAGGACAGGGGGCTCCGGGGAGCTGTTTTTT. Amino acids: CASSRGRTGGSGELFF. The chain carries TRBV28 and TRBJ2-2, with TRBD1 identical over 11 bases. The ends lost 6 bases at V and 6 bases at J; junction bases unmatched: 9. The CDR3 has 16 residues. Germline loops: CDR1 MDHEN, CDR2 SYDVKM.

V and J are TRBV4-1 and TRBJ1-3; D is ambiguous. The CDR3 is 16 residues long. Germline-derived CDR1 and CDR2 are MGHRA and YSYEKL. The V and J ends lost 0 bases and 0 bases respectively, with 9 bases between them. The CDR3, as DNA: TGCGCCAGCAGCCAAGATCAACGGGGCTCTGGAAACACCATATATTTT. As protein: CASSQDQRGSGNTIYF.

V gene TRBV5-1 combines with J gene TRBJ2-1; D might be TRBD2 (6 bases). Trimming removed 6 bases from V and 0 bases from J, with 13 bases in between. The CDR3 is made up of 15 amino acids. Per the germline V gene, CDR1 is SGHRS and CDR2 is YFSETQ. DNA for the CDR3: TGCGCCAGCACACCGCGGCGGGGCTCCTACAATGAGCAGTTCTTC. Its protein is CASTPRRGSYNEQFF.

J is TRBJ2-3 and V is TRBV10-3; tentatively, D is TRBD1 or TRBD2 (6 bases each). The CDR3 is 15 residues long. Between the trimmed V and J ends, which lost 6 bases and 5 bases, there was a span of 18 bases. CDR1 and CDR2 from the germline V gene are ENHRY and SYGVKD. CDR3 DNA: TGTGCCATCAGCCACCCTTCCGGGGGCGTAGATACGCAGTATTTT. Protein product: CAISHPSGGVDTQYF.

This chain uses TRBV10-3 with TRBJ1-2, with a weak D call TRBD1 (6 bases). The V gene lost 5 bases and the J gene lost 0 bases, with 16 bases spanning the gap. CDR3 size: 16 residues. Germline loops: CDR1 ENHRY, CDR2 SYGVKD. The CDR3 region has the DNA TGTGCCATCAGTAAACAACCGGGGGCTACTAACTATGGCTACACCTTC. This sequence encodes CAISKQPGATNYGYTF.

The chain uses TRBV6-5 and TRBJ1-2, with D uncertain. The CDR3 has 15 amino acids. The V and J ends lost 6 bases and 5 bases respectively, with 19 bases between them. In germline, CDR1 is MNHEY, CDR2 SVGAGI. The chain's CDR3 is CASSHTTTTRYGYTF. CDR3 DNA sequence: TGTGCCAGCAGCCATACGACGACCACGAGATATGGCTACACCTTC.

The chain couples TRBV7-6 to TRBJ2-5; 11 bases match TRBD2. V trimming: 1 base; J trimming: 2 bases; junction bases outside the gene matches: 3. The CDR3 is made up of 16 amino acids. CDR1 and CDR2 from the germline V gene are SGHVS and FNYEAQ. The CDR3, as DNA: TGTGCCAGCAGCTTAGGTCTAGCGGGGGGTCAAGAGACCCAGTACTTC. This codes for CASSLGLAGGQETQYF.

Comments on this clone: Sequence at one end of the junction differs from germline and may be a read error. The chain joins TRBV3-1 (or the pseudogene TRBV3-2) to TRBJ1-2; D possibly corresponds to TRBD1 (5 bases). The CDR3 consists of 14 residues. In germline, CDR1 is LGHDT, CDR2 YNNKEL (reference sequence). DNA for the CDR3: TGTGCCAGCAGCCAAGATACAGGATATTATGACTACACCTTC. Its translation: CASSQDTGYYDYTF.

V gene TRBV6-1 combines with J gene TRBJ1-2; 7 bases match TRBD1. V shed 2 bases and J 6 bases; nucleotides not matched to a gene: 6. Germline V CDR1 and CDR2: MNHNS, SASEGT. The CDR3 has 14 residues. The CDR3: CASSEHTRGHGYTF. As DNA, the CDR3 is TGTGCCAGCAGTGAACATACGAGGGGGCATGGCTACACCTTC.

This clone was counted once. The rearrangement uses TRBV29-1 and TRBJ2-7; D unclear. V lost 4 bases to trimming and J lost 6 bases, with 13 bases between them. Germline lookup yields CDR1 SQVTM and CDR2 ANQGSEA. The CDR3 has 12 amino acids. The CDR3 region has the DNA TGCAGCGTTGCGGCGGCAACGCGCGAGCAGTACTTC. Residues: CSVAAATREQYF.

J is TRBJ1-1 and V is TRBV19, with a possible D match to TRBD1 (5 bases). V shed 3 bases and J shed 7 bases, with 21 bases lying between them. Germline V gives CDR1 LNHDA, CDR2 SQIVND (reference sequence). The CDR3 covers 16 residues. In DNA form, the CDR3 reads TGTGCCAGTAGTATCCCCAGGGTGTTGGGGATGGATGAAGCTTTCTTT. It yields the protein CASSIPRVLGMDEAFF.

This clone was counted once. This sequence joins TRBV6-5 and TRBJ1-2; D gene uncertain. Germline V gene data show CDR1 as MNHEY and CDR2 as SVGAGI. Trimming shortened V by 2 bases and J by 4 bases, and 8 bases separated the two germline ends. CDR3 length: 13 residues. The CDR3 reads CASSYVGSYGYTF. The CDR3 region has the DNA TGTGCCAGCAGTTACGTAGGATCCTATGGCTACACCTTC.

This clone was counted only a few times. This rearrangement joins TRBV5-1 to TRBJ2-7; 7 bases map to TRBD1. Trimming removed 0 bases from V and 4 bases from J; junction bases left unmatched: 4. This CDR3 contains 14 residues. CDR1 and CDR2 (germline): SGHRS, YFSETQ. CDR3 residues: CASSLGQGLYEQYF. The CDR3 DNA reads TGCGCCAGCAGCTTGGGACAGGGATTATACGAGCAGTACTTC.

J is TRBJ1-2 and V is TRBV5-4; TRBD1 is a possible D gene (5 bases). V lost 4 bases and J lost 0, with 7 bases in between. CDR1 SGHNT and CDR2 YYREEE come from the germline V gene (reference sequence). The CDR3 sequence is 13 residues long. CDR3 in amino acids: CASSQTANYGYTF. The CDR3 coding sequence is TGTGCCAGCAGCCAGACAGCTAACTATGGCTACACCTTC.

This sequence joins TRBV7-2 and TRBJ1-1, with 7 bases identical to TRBD1. Unmatched junction bases numbered 9, after V lost 2 bases and J lost 6 bases. This CDR3 has 15 amino acids. The germline V gene encodes CDR1 SGHTA and CDR2 FQGNSA. The CDR3 region has the DNA TGTGCCAGCAGCTTAAAGGGCAGGGGGACCGCTGAAGCTTTCTTT. Residues: CASSLKGRGTAEAFF.

The rearrangement joins TRBV3-1 (or the pseudogene TRBV3-2) to TRBJ2-3; 9 bases are shared with TRBD1. The length of the CDR3 is 15 residues. CDR1 and CDR2 (germline): LGHDT, YNNKEL (reference sequence). Trimming removed 4 bases from V and 5 bases from J; junction bases left unmatched: 7. As DNA, the CDR3 is TGTGCCAGCAGCCCCCCGGGACAGGGAGGAGATACGCAGTATTTT. It yields the protein CASSPPGQGGDTQYF.

The chain is built from TRBV29-1 and TRBJ2-7, with D unresolved. This CDR3 spans 13 amino acids. Trimming removed 6 bases at V and 1 base at J, with 13 bases between. The V gene's germline CDR1 is SQVTM and CDR2 ANQGSEA. CDR3 in amino acids: CSVETRLSYEQYF. CDR3 bases: TGCAGCGTCGAGACGCGGCTATCCTACGAGCAGTACTTC.